Below, one T cell receptor (beta chain) is given with its context. Its antigen is currently unknown. The read ends 3 residues shy of where the CDR3 ends; the end is completed using the germline J gene. The CDR3 has 17 amino acids. Germline V CDR1 and CDR2: SGHVS, FNYEAQ. Between the trimmed V and J ends, which lost 2 bases and 1 base, there was a span of 17 bases. This entry belongs to a study of T cells in women clearing cervical HPV infection. immunoSEQ multiplex PCR used an average of 1200 ng genomic DNA. TCRdb's copy holds only in-frame clones and misses some; the assay was immunoSEQ multiplex PCR. The sample totals 30,000 to 45,000 clones; its top ten clones hold about 1.7%. Study-level findings and limits: TRBV6-7 abundance was lower in cases than controls (around 0.1% versus 0.15%).

The clonotype originates from a woman between 18 and 70 years old with a cervical HPV16 infection that either progressed to CIN3+ or cleared (not recorded which). V gene TRBV7-6 combines with J gene TRBJ1-1; TRBD1 might be the D (6 bases). Sequenced sample: blood buffy coat. The sequenced CDR3 bases are TGTGCCAGCAGCTTAAGGGCTCTGGTACAGGGGAACACTGAA. Its protein is CASSLRALVQGNTE. From start to end, the CDR3 is CASSLRALVQGNTEAFF.